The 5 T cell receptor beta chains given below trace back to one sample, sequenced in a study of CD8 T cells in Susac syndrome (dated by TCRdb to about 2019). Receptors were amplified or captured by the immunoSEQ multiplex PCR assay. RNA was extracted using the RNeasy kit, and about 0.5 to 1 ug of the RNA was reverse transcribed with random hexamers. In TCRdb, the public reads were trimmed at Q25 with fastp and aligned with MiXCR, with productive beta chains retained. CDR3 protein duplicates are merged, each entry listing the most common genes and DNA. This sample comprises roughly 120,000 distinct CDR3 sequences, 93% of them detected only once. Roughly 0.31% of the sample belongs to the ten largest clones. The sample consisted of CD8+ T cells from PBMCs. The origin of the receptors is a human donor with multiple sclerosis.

CDR3 in DNA: TGTGCCAGCAGCGCGACGTGGGGGCTGACTGAGCAGTACTTC. Translation gives CASSATWGLTEQYF. The chain links TRBV13 to TRBJ2-7; possibly TRBD1 for D (6 bases). The CDR3 sequence is 14 residues long. Germline loops: CDR1 PRHDT, CDR2 FYEKMQ (reference sequence). Deletions cut 5 bases from V and 7 bases from J, with 18 bases between.

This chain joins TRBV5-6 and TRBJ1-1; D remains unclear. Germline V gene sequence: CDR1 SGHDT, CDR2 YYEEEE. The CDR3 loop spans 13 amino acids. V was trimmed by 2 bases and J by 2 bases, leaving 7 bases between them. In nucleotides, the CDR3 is TGTGCCAGCAGCTTTAGTACCAACACTGAAGCTTTCTTT. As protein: CASSFSTNTEAFF.

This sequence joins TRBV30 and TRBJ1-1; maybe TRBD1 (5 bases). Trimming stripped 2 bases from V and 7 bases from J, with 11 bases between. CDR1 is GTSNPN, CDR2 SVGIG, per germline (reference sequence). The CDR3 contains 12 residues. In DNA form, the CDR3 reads TGTGCCTGGAGTTTCAGGGCCAGTGAAGCTTTCTTT. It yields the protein CAWSFRASEAFF.

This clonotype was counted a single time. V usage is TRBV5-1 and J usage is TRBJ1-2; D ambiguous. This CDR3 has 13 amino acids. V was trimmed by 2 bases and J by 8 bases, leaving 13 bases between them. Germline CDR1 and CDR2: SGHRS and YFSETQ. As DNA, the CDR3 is TGCGCCAGCAGCTTTTACCCGGGGTTAGGCTACACCTTC. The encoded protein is CASSFYPGLGYTF.

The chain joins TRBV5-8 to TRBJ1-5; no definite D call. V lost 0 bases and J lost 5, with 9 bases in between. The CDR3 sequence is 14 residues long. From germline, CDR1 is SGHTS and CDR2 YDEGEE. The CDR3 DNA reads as TGTGCCAGCAGCTTGGATGCAGAAGATCAGCCCCAGCATTTT. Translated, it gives CASSLDAEDQPQHF. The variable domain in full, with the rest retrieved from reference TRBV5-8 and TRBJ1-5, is EAGVTQSPTHLIKTRGQQATLRCSPISGHTSVYWYQQALGLGLQFLLWYDEGEERNRGNFPPRFSGRQFPNYSSELNVNALELEDSALYLCASSLDAEDQPQHFGDGTRLSIL.